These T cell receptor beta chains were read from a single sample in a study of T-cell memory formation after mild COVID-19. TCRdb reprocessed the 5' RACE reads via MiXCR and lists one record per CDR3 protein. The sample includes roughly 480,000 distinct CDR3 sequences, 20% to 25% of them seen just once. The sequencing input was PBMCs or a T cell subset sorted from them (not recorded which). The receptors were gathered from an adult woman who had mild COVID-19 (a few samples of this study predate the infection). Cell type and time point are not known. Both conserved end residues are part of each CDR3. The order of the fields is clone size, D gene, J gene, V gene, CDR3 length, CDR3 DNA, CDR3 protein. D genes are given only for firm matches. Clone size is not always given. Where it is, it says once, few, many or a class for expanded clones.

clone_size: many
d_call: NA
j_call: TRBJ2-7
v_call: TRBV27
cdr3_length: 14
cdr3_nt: TGTGCCAGCAAGGGCAGACAAGGAACATACGAGCAGTACTTC
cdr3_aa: CASKGRQGTYEQYF

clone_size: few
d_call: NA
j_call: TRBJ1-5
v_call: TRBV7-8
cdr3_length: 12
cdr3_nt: TGTGCCAGCAGCTTATTGGGTCAGCCCCAGCATTTT
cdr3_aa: CASSLLGQPQHF

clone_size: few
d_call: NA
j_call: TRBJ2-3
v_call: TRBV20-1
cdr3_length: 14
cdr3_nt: TGCAGTGCTAGAGGACTCTCCGGGGCAGATACGCAGTATTTT
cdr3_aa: CSARGLSGADTQYF

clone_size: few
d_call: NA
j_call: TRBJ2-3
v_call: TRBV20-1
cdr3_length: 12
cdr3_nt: TGCAGTGCGACAGCGGACACAGATACGCAGTATTTT
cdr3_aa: CSATADTDTQYF

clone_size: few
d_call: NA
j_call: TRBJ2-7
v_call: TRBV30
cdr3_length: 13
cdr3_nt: TGTGCCTGGAGTGTTCACGCCTCCTACGAGCAGTACTTC
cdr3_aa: CAWSVHASYEQYF

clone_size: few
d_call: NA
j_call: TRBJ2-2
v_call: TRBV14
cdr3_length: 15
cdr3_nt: TGTGCCAGCAGCCGGGGGGTTACGAACACCGGGGAGCTGTTTTTT
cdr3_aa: CASSRGVTNTGELFF

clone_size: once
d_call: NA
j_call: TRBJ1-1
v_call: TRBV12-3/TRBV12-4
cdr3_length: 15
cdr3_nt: TGTGCCAGCAGTTTTGTACTTACCTCGAACACTGAAGCTTTCTTT
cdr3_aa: CASSFVLTSNTEAFF

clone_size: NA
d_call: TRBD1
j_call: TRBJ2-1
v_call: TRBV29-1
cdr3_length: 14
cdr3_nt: TGCAGCGTTGACGGGACAGGGGGCTACAATGAGCAGTTCTTC
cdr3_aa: CSVDGTGGYNEQFF

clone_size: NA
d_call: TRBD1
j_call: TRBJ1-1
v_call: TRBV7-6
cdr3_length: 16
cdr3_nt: TGTGCCAGCAGCTTATCGACAGGGGTCGTGAACACTGAAGCTTTCTTT
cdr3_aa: CASSLSTGVVNTEAFF

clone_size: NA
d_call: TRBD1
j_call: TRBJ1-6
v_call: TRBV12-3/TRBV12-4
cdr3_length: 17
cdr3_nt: TGTGCCAGCAGTTTAAAGTTAGGACAGGGGGCGAATTCACCCCTCCACTTT
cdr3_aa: CASSLKLGQGANSPLHF

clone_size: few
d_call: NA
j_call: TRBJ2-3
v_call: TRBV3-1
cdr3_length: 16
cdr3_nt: TGTGCCAGCAGCCCAAGACAATCGGGTTTAACAGATACGCAGTATTTT
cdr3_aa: CASSPRQSGLTDTQYF

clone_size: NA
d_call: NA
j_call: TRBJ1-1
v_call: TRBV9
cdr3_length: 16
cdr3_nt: TGTGCCAGCAGCGTAGTTCTTTGGGGGGCGCCCACTGAAGCTTTCTTT
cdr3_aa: CASSVVLWGAPTEAFF

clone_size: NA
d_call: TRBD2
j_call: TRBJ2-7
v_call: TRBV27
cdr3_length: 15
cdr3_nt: TGTGCCAGCAGTTTGGGGAGGGGTCGGCTCTACGAGCAGTACTTC
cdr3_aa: CASSLGRGRLYEQYF

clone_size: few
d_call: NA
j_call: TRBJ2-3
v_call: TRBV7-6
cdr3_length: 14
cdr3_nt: TGTGCCAGCAGCCGGCTAGGGCTCACAGATACGCAGTATTTT
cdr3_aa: CASSRLGLTDTQYF

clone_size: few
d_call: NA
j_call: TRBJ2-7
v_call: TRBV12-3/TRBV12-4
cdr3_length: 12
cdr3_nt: TGTGCCAGCAGTTTGTTCGCGTACGAGCAGTACTTC
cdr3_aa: CASSLFAYEQYF

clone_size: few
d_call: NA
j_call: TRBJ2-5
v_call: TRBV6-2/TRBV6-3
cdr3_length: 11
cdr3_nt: TGTGCCAGCAGGCGCCTGGAGACCCAGTACTTC
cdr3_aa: CASRRLETQYF

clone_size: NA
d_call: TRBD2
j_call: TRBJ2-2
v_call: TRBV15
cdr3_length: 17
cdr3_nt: TGTGCCACCAGCATCTTCCGGGGGGTCGCGAACACCGGGGAGCTGTTTTTT
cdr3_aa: CATSIFRGVANTGELFF

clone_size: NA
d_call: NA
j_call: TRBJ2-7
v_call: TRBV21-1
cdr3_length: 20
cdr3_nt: TGTGCCAGCAGCAAAGTCCCCCCCGGACTAACACTAGCTTATTCCTACGAGCAGTACTTC
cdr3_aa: CASSKVPPGLTLAYSYEQYF

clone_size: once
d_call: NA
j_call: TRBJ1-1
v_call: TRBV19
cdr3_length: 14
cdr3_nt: TGTGCCACGTGCGGGGAGTATGGGTACACTGAAGCTTTCTTT
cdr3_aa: CATCGEYGYTEAFF

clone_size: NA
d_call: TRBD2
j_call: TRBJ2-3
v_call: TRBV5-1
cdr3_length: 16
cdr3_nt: TGCGCCAGCAGCCTCTCGACTAGCGACACCACAGATACGCAGTATTTT
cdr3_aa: CASSLSTSDTTDTQYF

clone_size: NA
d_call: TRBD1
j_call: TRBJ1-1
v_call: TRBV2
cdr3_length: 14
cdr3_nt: TGTGCCAGCACCGACAGACAGGGAGGTACTGAAGCTTTCTTT
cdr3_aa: CASTDRQGGTEAFF

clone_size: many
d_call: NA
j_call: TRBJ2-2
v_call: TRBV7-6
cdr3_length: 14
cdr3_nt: TGTGCCAGCAGCTTAAACACCTTATCCGGGGAGCTGTTTTTT
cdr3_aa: CASSLNTLSGELFF

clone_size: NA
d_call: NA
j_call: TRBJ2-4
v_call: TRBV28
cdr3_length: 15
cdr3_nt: TGTGCCAGCAGTTTAACAGGCGACTCCAAAAACATTCAGTACTTC
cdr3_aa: CASSLTGDSKNIQYF

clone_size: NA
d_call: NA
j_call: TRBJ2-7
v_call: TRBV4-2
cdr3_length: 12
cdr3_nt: TGTGCCAGCAGCCAAGAGTCCGACGAGCAGTACTTC
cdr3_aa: CASSQESDEQYF

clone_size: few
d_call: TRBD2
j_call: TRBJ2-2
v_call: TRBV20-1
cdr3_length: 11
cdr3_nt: TGCATCGCGGGGGATGGCGGGGAGCTGTTTTTT
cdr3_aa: CIAGDGGELFF

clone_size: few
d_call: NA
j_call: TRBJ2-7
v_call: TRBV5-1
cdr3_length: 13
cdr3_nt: TGCGCCAGCAGCTCACCAGACAGCTACGAGCAGTACTTC
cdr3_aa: CASSSPDSYEQYF

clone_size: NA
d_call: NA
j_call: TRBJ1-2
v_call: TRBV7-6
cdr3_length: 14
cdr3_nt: TGTGCCAGCAGCCCCTCCCAGGGTAGCAATGGCTACACCTTC
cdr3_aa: CASSPSQGSNGYTF

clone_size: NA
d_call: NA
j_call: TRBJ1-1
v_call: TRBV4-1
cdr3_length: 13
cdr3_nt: TGCGCCAGCAGTGTCAGTATGGGCACTGAAGCTTTCTTT
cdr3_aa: CASSVSMGTEAFF

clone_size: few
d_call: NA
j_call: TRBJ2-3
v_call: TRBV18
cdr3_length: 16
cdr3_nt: TGTGCCAGCTCACCGACAGCGGACTCTAGCACAGATACGCAGTATTTT
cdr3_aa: CASSPTADSSTDTQYF

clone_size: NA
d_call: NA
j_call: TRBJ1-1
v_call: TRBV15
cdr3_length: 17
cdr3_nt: TGTGCCACCAGCAGAGATCTAAGTGGAGTCGGCCACACTGAAGCTTTCTTT
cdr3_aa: CATSRDLSGVGHTEAFF

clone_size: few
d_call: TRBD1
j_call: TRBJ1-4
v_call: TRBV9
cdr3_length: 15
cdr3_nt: TGTGCCAGCAGCCCAGTGACAGGGGCCAGAGAAAAACTGTTTTTT
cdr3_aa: CASSPVTGAREKLFF

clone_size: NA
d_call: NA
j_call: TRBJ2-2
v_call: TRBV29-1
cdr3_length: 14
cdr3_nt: TGCAGCGTTGAAGGGGGCAGGGTTCCCGGGGAGCTGTTTTTT
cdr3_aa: CSVEGGRVPGELFF

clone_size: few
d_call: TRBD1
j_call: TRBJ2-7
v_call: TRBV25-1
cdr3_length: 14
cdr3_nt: TGTGCCAGCAGTAAGGAAACAGGGGCCTACGAGCAGTACTTC
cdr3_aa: CASSKETGAYEQYF

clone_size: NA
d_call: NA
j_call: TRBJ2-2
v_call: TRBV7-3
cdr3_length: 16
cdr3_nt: TGTGCCAGCAGCTCGACCTTTGCCCGGAACACCGGGGAGCTGTTTTTT
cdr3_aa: CASSSTFARNTGELFF

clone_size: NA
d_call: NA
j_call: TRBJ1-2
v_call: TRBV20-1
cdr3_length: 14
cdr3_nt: TGCAGTGCTAGTCCCCAGGACGGCCTCTATGGCTACACCTTC
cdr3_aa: CSASPQDGLYGYTF

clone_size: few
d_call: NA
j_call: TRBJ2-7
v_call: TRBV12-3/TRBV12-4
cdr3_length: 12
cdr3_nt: TGTGCCAGCAGTTTAGGACACCACGAGCAGTACTTC
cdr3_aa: CASSLGHHEQYF

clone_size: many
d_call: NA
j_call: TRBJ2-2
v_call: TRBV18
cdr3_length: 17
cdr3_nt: TGTGCCAGCTCACCACTCGGGGAGACGTTGAACACCGGGGAGCTGTTTTTT
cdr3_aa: CASSPLGETLNTGELFF

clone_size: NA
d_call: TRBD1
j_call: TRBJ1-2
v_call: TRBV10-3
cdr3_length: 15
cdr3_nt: TGTGCCATCAGTCGACAGGGATCAGCTAACTATGGCTACACCTTC
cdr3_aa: CAISRQGSANYGYTF

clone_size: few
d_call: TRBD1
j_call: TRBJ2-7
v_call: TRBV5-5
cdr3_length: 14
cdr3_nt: TGTGCCAGCAGCACGGGACAGAATTCCTACGAGCAGTACTTC
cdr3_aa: CASSTGQNSYEQYF

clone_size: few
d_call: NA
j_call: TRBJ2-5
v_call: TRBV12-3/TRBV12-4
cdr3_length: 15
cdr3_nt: TGTGCCAGCAGTAACCGGAATGGGTGGGAAGAGACCCAGTACTTC
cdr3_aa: CASSNRNGWEETQYF

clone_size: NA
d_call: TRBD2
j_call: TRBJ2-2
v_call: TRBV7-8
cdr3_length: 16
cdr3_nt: TGTGCCAGCAGCTTAACTAGCGGGGCCATAACCGGGGAGCTGTTTTTT
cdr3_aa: CASSLTSGAITGELFF

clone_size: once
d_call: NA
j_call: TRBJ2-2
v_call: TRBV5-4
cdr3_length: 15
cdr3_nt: TGTGCCAGCAGGCCACAGGGTGTGAACACCGGGGAGCTGTTTTTT
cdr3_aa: CASRPQGVNTGELFF

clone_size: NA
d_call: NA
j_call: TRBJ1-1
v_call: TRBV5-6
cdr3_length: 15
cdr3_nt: TGTGCCAGCAGCTTTCAGTCGACGGTGAACACTGAAGCTTTCTTT
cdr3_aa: CASSFQSTVNTEAFF

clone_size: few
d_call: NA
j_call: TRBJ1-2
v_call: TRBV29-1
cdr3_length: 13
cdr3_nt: TGCAGCGTTGAACTAAGGCCCAACTATGGCTACACCTTC
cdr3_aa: CSVELRPNYGYTF

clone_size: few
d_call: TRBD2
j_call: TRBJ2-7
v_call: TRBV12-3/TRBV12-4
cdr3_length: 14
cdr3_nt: TGTGCCAGCAGAATGAGCGGGAGCACCTACGAGCAGTACTTC
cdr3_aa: CASRMSGSTYEQYF